The 31 T cell receptor beta chains reported below all come from one sample, sequenced in a study of OX40 agonist ivuxolimab in advanced cancers. Sequencing used immunoSEQ multiplex PCR; TCRdb keeps in-frame clones, though not all of them. The table includes some 54,000 clones, about 80% detected once. This material consisted of CD4+ or CD8+ T cells sorted from blood, taken in a trial of the OX40 agonist ivuxolimab. Receptors originate from an adult with an advanced solid tumor such as melanoma, head and neck, liver or kidney cancer.

The V call is TRBV5-5, the J call TRBJ2-7, with TRBD1 matching over 12 bases. J was trimmed by 5 bases and V by 2 bases; bases with no gene match: 5. This CDR3 has 15 amino acids. Germline-derived CDR1 and CDR2 are SGHKS and YYEKEE (reference sequence). This chain's CDR3 is CASSFLRDRGHEQYF. The CDR3 DNA is TGTGCCAGCAGCTTCCTCCGGGACAGGGGGCACGAGCAGTACTTC.

The chain carries TRBV28 and TRBJ2-1; tentative D call: TRBD1 (5 bases). Germline values: CDR1 MDHEN, CDR2 SYDVKM. V dropped 3 bases and J dropped 10 bases, with 7 bases sitting between them. CDR3 length: 11 residues. The CDR3, as DNA: TGTGCCAGCAGTTTGAACAGGGAGCAGTTCTTC. Its translation: CASSLNREQFF.

This chain connects TRBV5-1 to TRBJ1-3; D unresolved. This CDR3 has 15 amino acids. CDR1 and CDR2 (germline): SGHRS, YFSETQ. V shed 0 bases and J shed 0 bases, with 7 bases lying between them. The CDR3 DNA follows: TGCGCCAGCAGCTTGGAAGGGCACTCTGGAAACACCATATATTTT. It specifies CASSLEGHSGNTIYF.

This chain uses TRBV27 with TRBJ2-7, with 10 bases aligning to TRBD2. Trimming cost V 7 bases and J 0 bases; bases outside gene matches: 6. CDR1 and CDR2 from the germline V gene are MNHEY and SMNVEV (reference sequence). This CDR3 is built from 15 residues. CDR3 sequence (DNA): TGTGCCAGCAAAGGATGGACTAGCGGCTCCTACGAGCAGTACTTC. This codes for CASKGWTSGSYEQYF.

The chain links TRBV25-1 to TRBJ1-2, with D tentatively TRBD1 (6 bases). Germline-derived CDR1 and CDR2 are MGHDK and SYGVNS. The CDR3 extends over 13 amino acids. V lost 3 bases and J lost 8, with 13 bases in between. In nucleotides, the CDR3 is TGTGCCAGCAGTGACCGAGGGGGGGTGGGCTACACCTTC. Translating gives CASSDRGGVGYTF.

V and J are TRBV7-9 and TRBJ1-3, with a weak D call TRBD1 (5 bases). Trimming shortened V by 6 bases and J by 4 bases, and 13 bases separated the two germline ends. CDR1 and CDR2 from the germline V gene are SEHNR and FQNEAQ (reference sequence). CDR3 length equals 14 residues. The CDR3 is CASSIKTVGNTIYF. CDR3 in DNA: TGTGCCAGCAGTATTAAGACAGTAGGAAACACCATATATTTT.

The DNA of the CDR3 is TGTGCCAGCAGCGCAAGGACAGCCCTCTATGGCTACACCTTC. Protein sequence: CASSARTALYGYTF. The chain has TRBV7-9 and TRBJ1-2; a weak D match, TRBD1 (6 bases). Between the trimmed V and J ends, which lost 5 bases and 4 bases, there was a span of 14 bases. The CDR3 contains 14 residues. CDR1 and CDR2 (germline): SEHNR, FQNEAQ (reference sequence).

This clone appeared once. This rearrangement joins TRBV9 to TRBJ2-7; D is possibly TRBD1 (6 bases). Trimming removed 9 bases from V and 1 base from J, with 14 bases in between. Germline V gives CDR1 SGDLS, CDR2 YYNGEE. The CDR3 spans 13 residues. This CDR3 reads CATLPGQSYEQYF. CDR3 bases: TGTGCCACCCTTCCCGGACAGTCCTACGAGCAGTACTTC. Full variable domain (rest looked up from reference TRBV9 and TRBJ2-7): DSGVTQTPKHLITATGQRVTLRCSPRSGDLSVYWYQQSLDQGLQFLIQYYNGEERAKGNILERFSAQQFPDLHSELNLSSLELGDSALYFCATLPGQSYEQYFGPGTRLTVT.

The genes are TRBV6-4 and TRBJ2-1; 9 bases fit TRBD2. With 3 bases clipped from V and 4 bases from J, the junction kept 4 bases outside the gene matches. CDR3 size: 15 residues. Per the germline V gene, CDR1 is MRHNA and CDR2 is SNTAGT. The DNA of the CDR3 is TGTGCCAGCAGTGAAGAGGCGGGGGGGTACAATGAGCAGTTCTTC. Protein sequence: CASSEEAGGYNEQFF.

In this sample, this clone turned up once. This sequence joins TRBV7-2 and TRBJ1-5; 12 bases are a match to TRBD1. J gave up 5 bases and V 5 bases, and 7 bases lay outside the gene matches. This CDR3 has 16 residues. CDR1 is SGHTA, CDR2 FQGNSA, per germline. CDR3 in DNA: TGTGCCAGCAGCGACCGGGACAGGGGGCGGCATCAGCCCCAGCATTTT. This sequence encodes CASSDRDRGRHQPQHF.

The genes are TRBV19 and TRBJ2-2; D is unresolved. Trimming took off 2 bases at V and 3 bases at J, with 7 bases between the two ends. From germline, CDR1 is LNHDA and CDR2 SQIVND (reference sequence). CDR3 size: 14 residues. The CDR3: CASSIIGYTGELFF. Here the CDR3 DNA reads TGTGCCAGTAGTATAATCGGCTACACCGGGGAGCTGTTTTTT.

The rearrangement links TRBV18 to TRBJ2-3; TRBD1 matches at 7 bases. The junction had 8 bases not matched to a gene; V was cut back by 3 bases and J by 5 bases. There are 15 residues in the CDR3. Germline V CDR1 and CDR2: KGHSH, LQKENI. The CDR3 nucleotides are TGTGCCAGCTCACCCTACAGGGGTCGGGGAGATACGCAGTATTTT. This sequence encodes CASSPYRGRGDTQYF.

The genes are TRBV11-2 and TRBJ2-7; D may be TRBD2 (6 bases). This CDR3 has 15 amino acids. Germline lookup yields CDR1 SGHAT and CDR2 FQNNGV. Trimming stripped 2 bases from V and 8 bases from J, with 19 bases between. CDR3 coding DNA: TGTGCCAGCAGCTTATCAGGAGGGACGGAATCACAGCAGTACTTC. Protein: CASSLSGGTESQQYF.

On this clone itself: The identical CDR3 is also encoded by other nucleotide sequences in the sample. The CDR3: CASSLRQGGNTEAFF. In nucleotides, the CDR3 is TGTGCCAGCAGCTTGCGACAGGGAGGGAACACTGAAGCTTTCTTT. V usage is TRBV11-2 and J usage is TRBJ1-1, with 7 bases aligning to TRBD1. This CDR3 is built from 15 residues. V trimming: 3 bases; J trimming: 1 base; junction bases outside the gene matches: 5. Per germline, CDR1 SGHAT and CDR2 FQNNGV.

This chain links TRBV6-6 with TRBJ1-2, with a tentative D call TRBD1 (6 bases). The CDR3 is 13 amino acids. Trimming left V 5 bases short and J 8 bases short, with 15 bases between. Germline V gene sequence: CDR1 MNHNY, CDR2 SVGAGI (reference sequence). In DNA form, the CDR3 reads TGTGCCAGCAGTAAGTCCCTGACAGGCGGCTACACCTTC. It codes for CASSKSLTGGYTF.

This chain joins TRBV5-1 and TRBJ2-5; 8 nucleotides line up with TRBD1. Germline trimming cut 2 bases from V and 2 bases from J; bases unmatched to any gene: 5. CDR1 and CDR2 from the germline V gene are SGHRS and YFSETQ. CDR3 length: 15 residues. Written as DNA, the CDR3 is TGCGCCAGCAGCTTAGGGACAGGTGAACAAGAGACCCAGTACTTC. This gives the protein CASSLGTGEQETQYF.

This rearrangement joins TRBV18 to TRBJ1-1; TRBD1 is a possible D gene (5 bases). This CDR3 is built from 14 residues. CDR1 is KGHSH, CDR2 LQKENI, per germline. V was shortened by 3 bases and J by 1 base, with 9 bases between the two germline ends. CDR3 protein: CASSPDSSNTEAFF. DNA of the CDR3: TGTGCCAGCTCACCCGACAGCTCGAACACTGAAGCTTTCTTT.

The CDR3 loop is CASSPQDRGELYGYTF. CDR3 in DNA: TGTGCCAGTAGTCCCCAGGACAGGGGAGAACTTTATGGCTACACCTTC. The rearrangement uses TRBV19 and TRBJ1-2, with 9 bases identical to TRBD1. CDR1 and CDR2 (germline): LNHDA, SQIVND (reference sequence). This CDR3 spans 16 amino acids. Losses at the gene ends were 5 bases for V and 5 bases for J; bases not matched to a gene: 12.

The chain carries TRBV28 and TRBJ1-2; 7 bases agree with TRBD1. With 6 bases clipped from V and 2 bases from J, the junction kept 12 bases outside the gene matches. The CDR3 sequence is 16 residues long. In germline, CDR1 is MDHEN, CDR2 SYDVKM. DNA of the CDR3: TGTGCCAGCAGACCCGGGACAGCAAGGAAGAACTATGGCTACACCTTC. It translates to CASRPGTARKNYGYTF.

This clone was counted once. The J gene is TRBJ2-7, the V gene TRBV28, with 7 bases aligning to TRBD1. The CDR3 is 14 amino acids. Germline CDR1 MDHEN, CDR2 SYDVKM. The V and J ends lost 6 bases and 3 bases, in that order; junction bases with no gene match: 8. The CDR3 DNA sequence: TGTGCCAGCAGCCGTACAGGGGTCCACTACGAGCAGTACTTC. Its protein product is CASSRTGVHYEQYF.

This clone showed up just once. The chain joins TRBV19 to TRBJ2-1, with 8 bases identical to TRBD2. V lost 6 bases and J lost 7; bases outside the gene matches: 8. The CDR3 loop spans 14 amino acids. Germline assignment: CDR1 LNHDA and CDR2 SQIVND (reference sequence). CDR3 nucleotide sequence: TGTGCCAGTAGGATTTCCGGGGGGGTGAATGAGCAGTTCTTC. It encodes CASRISGGVNEQFF.

The rearrangement joins TRBV30 to TRBJ1-2; D is unresolved. Trimming removed 2 bases at V and 7 bases at J, with 11 bases between. CDR1 and CDR2 (germline): GTSNPN, SVGIG (reference sequence). There are 12 residues in the CDR3. The CDR3 protein is CAWSIQSGGYTF. For the CDR3, the DNA is TGTGCCTGGAGTATACAATCGGGTGGCTACACCTTC.

This chain joins TRBV5-4 and TRBJ2-7; D gene ambiguous. CDR1 is SGHNT, CDR2 YYREEE, per germline (reference sequence). This CDR3 region has 12 residues. V dropped 2 bases and J dropped 7 bases, with 10 bases sitting between them. CDR3 in amino acids: CASSFGPAEQYF. CDR3 bases: TGTGCCAGCAGCTTTGGACCCGCGGAGCAGTACTTC.

In this sample, this clone turned up once. The V call is TRBV4-2, the J call TRBJ2-7; D may be TRBD2 (7 bases). This CDR3 contains 15 residues. Trimming took 4 bases from V and 7 from J, leaving 20 bases between them. Looked up from germline, CDR1 is LGHNA and CDR2 is YNFKEQ. Here the CDR3 reads CASSPSGAGAREQYF. The CDR3 nucleotides read TGTGCCAGCAGCCCCTCGGGGGCGGGGGCTAGGGAGCAGTACTTC.

The CDR3 spells CATSRGLAGKYNEQFF. The CDR3 DNA reads TGTGCCACCAGCAGAGGACTAGCGGGGAAGTACAATGAGCAGTTCTTC. This chain joins TRBV15 and TRBJ2-1, with 11 bases identical to TRBD2. In germline, CDR1 is LNHNV, CDR2 YYDKDF (reference sequence). Trimming took 1 base from V and 4 from J; bases not matched to a gene: 3. The CDR3 spans 16 residues.

The J gene is TRBJ1-5, the V gene TRBV19; 10 nucleotides line up with TRBD1. CDR3 length: 16 amino acids. Germline V CDR1 and CDR2: LNHDA, SQIVND (reference sequence). V trimming: 4 bases; J trimming: 4 bases; junction bases outside the gene matches: 7. The CDR3 DNA follows: TGTGCCAGTAGTACCCGACAGGGGGCTGGGAATCAGCCCCAGCATTTT. Its translation: CASSTRQGAGNQPQHF.

The chain uses TRBV30 and TRBJ2-1, with D perhaps matching TRBD2 (6 bases). This CDR3 has 12 residues. Germline CDR1 reads GTSNPN; CDR2 reads SVGIG (reference sequence). V was cut by 5 bases and J by 9 bases, with 14 bases left in between. DNA for the CDR3: TGTGCCTGGGGGTGGAGGGATGCTGAGCAGTTCTTC. Protein product: CAWGWRDAEQFF.

The CDR3 DNA sequence: TGTGCCAGCAGCTTGGTGGCGCCTGGGGAGCAGTACTTC. Protein product: CASSLVAPGEQYF. V gene TRBV5-5 combines with J gene TRBJ2-7; D gene unclear. There are 13 residues in the CDR3. Trimming removed 0 bases from V and 7 bases from J, with 11 bases in between. The V gene's germline CDR1 is SGHKS and CDR2 YYEKEE (reference sequence). Full variable domain (missing parts from reference TRBV5-5 and TRBJ2-7): DAGVTQSPTHLIKTRGQQVTLRCSPISGHKSVSWYQQVLGQGPQFIFQYYEKEERGRGNFPDRFSARQFPNYSSELNVNALLLGDSALYLCASSLVAPGEQYFGPGTRLTVT.

This clone was detected only a few times. The chain is built from TRBV7-2 and TRBJ2-5; D might be TRBD2 (7 bases). The germline CDR1 and CDR2 sequences are SGHTA and FQGNSA. V lost 0 bases and J lost 5, with 16 bases in between. The CDR3 consists of 16 residues. In DNA form, the CDR3 reads TGTGCCAGCAGCTTAGCGAGCCCCAGGGGAGGGGAGACCCAGTACTTC. Amino acids: CASSLASPRGGETQYF.

This clone came up once. J is TRBJ2-6 and V is TRBV5-1; 8 bases map to TRBD2. V was clipped by 3 bases and J by 1 base; unmatched bases: 12. The CDR3 has 19 residues. Germline V gives CDR1 SGHRS, CDR2 YFSETQ. The CDR3 loop reads CASSSGRREARSGANVLTF. CDR3 coding DNA: TGCGCCAGCAGCTCCGGACGGCGGGAGGCTCGTTCTGGGGCCAACGTCCTGACTTTC. The full variable domain, with the rest looked up from reference TRBV5-1 and TRBJ2-6, is KAGVTQTPRYLIKTRGQQVTLSCSPISGHRSVSWYQQTPGQGLQFLFEYFSETQRNKGNFPGRFSGRQFSNSRSEMNVSTLELGDSALYLCASSSGRREARSGANVLTFGAGSRLTVL.

The rearrangement uses TRBV10-2 and TRBJ1-2; 7 bases agree with TRBD1. With 6 bases clipped from V and 3 bases from J, the junction kept 1 base outside the gene matches. The V gene's germline CDR1 is WSHSY and CDR2 SAAADI. This CDR3 spans 12 amino acids. The CDR3 loop reads CASSTGDYGYTF. CDR3 sequence (DNA): TGCGCCAGCAGCACAGGGGACTATGGCTACACCTTC.